A selection of T cell receptor beta chains follows, all from one sample in a study of blood T cell repertoires in COVID-19. Libraries were prepared by immunoSEQ multiplex PCR; TCRdb keeps only in-frame clonotypes and omits some of them. Among approximately 100,000 clones listed, around 87% were seen once. Sequenced: peripheral blood. The receptors stem from a woman over 75 with acute or convalescent COVID-19. The CDR3 runs from the conserved cysteine through the conserved F or W. The order of the fields is clone size, V gene, J gene, CDR3 length, D gene, CDR3 protein, CDR3 DNA. The D gene is left open where the match is weak. Clone size is stated in some rows and not others, as once, few, many or a class when expanded.

clone_size: -
v_call: TRBV28
j_call: TRBJ2-7
cdr3_length: 13
d_call: -
cdr3_aa: CAGGGTQTYEQYF
cdr3_nt: TGTGCCGGAGGAGGCACCCAGACCTACGAGCAGTACTTC

clone_size: -
v_call: TRBV5-1
j_call: TRBJ2-7
cdr3_length: 16
d_call: TRBD1
cdr3_aa: CASSSRLGTGAYEQYF
cdr3_nt: TGCGCCAGCAGCTCGAGGTTAGGGACAGGAGCCTACGAGCAGTACTTC

clone_size: -
v_call: TRBV9
j_call: TRBJ1-4
cdr3_length: 15
d_call: TRBD1
cdr3_aa: CASSVWTGVGEKLFF
cdr3_nt: TGTGCCAGCAGCGTATGGACAGGGGTGGGGGAAAAACTGTTTTTT

clone_size: once
v_call: TRBV19
j_call: TRBJ1-1
cdr3_length: 15
d_call: -
cdr3_aa: CASSPSGGPVTEAFF
cdr3_nt: TGTGCCAGTAGTCCCAGCGGGGGCCCAGTTACTGAAGCTTTCTTT

clone_size: -
v_call: TRBV7-9
j_call: TRBJ2-7
cdr3_length: 16
d_call: TRBD1
cdr3_aa: CASSNRDRISPYEQYF
cdr3_nt: TGTGCCAGCAGCAACCGGGACAGGATTTCCCCCTACGAGCAGTACTTC

clone_size: -
v_call: TRBV6-5
j_call: TRBJ1-2
cdr3_length: 15
d_call: TRBD1
cdr3_aa: CASSPGQGTNYGYTF
cdr3_nt: TGTGCCAGCAGTCCGGGACAGGGGACAAACTATGGCTACACCTTC

clone_size: -
v_call: TRBV7-7
j_call: TRBJ1-5
cdr3_length: 15
d_call: -
cdr3_aa: CASSLARASNQPQHF
cdr3_nt: TGTGCCAGCAGCTTGGCCAGGGCTAGCAATCAGCCCCAGCATTTT

clone_size: -
v_call: TRBV30
j_call: TRBJ1-6
cdr3_length: 15
d_call: TRBD1
cdr3_aa: CAWSAGQGARSPLHF
cdr3_nt: TGTGCCTGGAGTGCAGGACAGGGGGCGCGGTCACCCCTCCACTTT

clone_size: -
v_call: TRBV19
j_call: TRBJ2-7
cdr3_length: 13
d_call: -
cdr3_aa: CATSLGPGASEYF
cdr3_nt: TGTGCCACCAGCTTAGGACCGGGAGCTAGTGAGTACTTC

clone_size: -
v_call: TRBV10-2
j_call: TRBJ2-2
cdr3_length: 14
d_call: -
cdr3_aa: CASSPSGITGELFF
cdr3_nt: TGCGCCAGCAGTCCAAGCGGAATCACCGGGGAGCTGTTTTTT

clone_size: -
v_call: TRBV6-5
j_call: TRBJ2-7
cdr3_length: 12
d_call: -
cdr3_aa: CASAQGWYEQYF
cdr3_nt: TGTGCCAGCGCTCAGGGGTGGTACGAGCAGTACTTC

clone_size: -
v_call: TRBV7-6
j_call: TRBJ2-3
cdr3_length: 15
d_call: -
cdr3_aa: CASSRTSRGTDTQYF
cdr3_nt: TGTGCCAGCAGCCGTACTAGCCGCGGCACAGATACGCAGTATTTT

clone_size: -
v_call: TRBV3-1/TRBV3-2
j_call: TRBJ1-2
cdr3_length: 18
d_call: -
cdr3_aa: CASSPRTVWTQRDYGYTF
cdr3_nt: TGTGCCAGCAGCCCACGGACGGTGTGGACTCAAAGGGACTATGGCTACACCTTC

clone_size: -
v_call: TRBV5-8
j_call: TRBJ2-7
cdr3_length: 15
d_call: -
cdr3_aa: CASSPDGTWGYEQYF
cdr3_nt: TGTGCCAGCAGCCCGGACGGGACATGGGGCTACGAGCAGTACTTC

clone_size: -
v_call: TRBV14
j_call: TRBJ1-1
cdr3_length: 17
d_call: TRBD1
cdr3_aa: CASSPQGQGVPNTEAFF
cdr3_nt: TGTGCCAGCAGCCCGCAAGGACAGGGCGTTCCGAACACTGAAGCTTTCTTT

clone_size: -
v_call: TRBV27
j_call: TRBJ2-7
cdr3_length: 15
d_call: TRBD1
cdr3_aa: CASRGSGTGAYEQYF
cdr3_nt: TGTGCCAGCAGGGGATCCGGGACAGGGGCCTACGAGCAGTACTTC

clone_size: -
v_call: TRBV5-1
j_call: TRBJ2-3
cdr3_length: 16
d_call: TRBD2
cdr3_aa: CASSPGLAGGADTQYF
cdr3_nt: TGCGCCAGCAGCCCTGGACTAGCGGGGGGGGCAGATACGCAGTATTTT

clone_size: -
v_call: TRBV6-2/TRBV6-3
j_call: TRBJ2-1
cdr3_length: 15
d_call: TRBD1
cdr3_aa: CASSPRQGLYNEQFF
cdr3_nt: TGTGCCAGCAGCCCACGACAGGGGCTATACAATGAGCAGTTCTTC

clone_size: -
v_call: TRBV7-2
j_call: TRBJ2-7
cdr3_length: 15
d_call: -
cdr3_aa: CASSLAGPQGYEQYF
cdr3_nt: TGTGCCAGCAGCTTAGCGGGCCCCCAGGGCTACGAGCAGTACTTC

clone_size: -
v_call: TRBV7-2
j_call: TRBJ2-5
cdr3_length: 14
d_call: -
cdr3_aa: CASSLQSLSGTQYF
cdr3_nt: TGTGCCAGCAGCTTGCAGAGCCTATCGGGGACCCAGTACTTC

clone_size: few
v_call: TRBV19
j_call: TRBJ1-2
cdr3_length: 13
d_call: -
cdr3_aa: CASRKQGNYGYTF
cdr3_nt: TGTGCCAGTAGGAAACAGGGTAACTATGGCTACACCTTC

clone_size: -
v_call: TRBV7-2
j_call: TRBJ2-7
cdr3_length: 14
d_call: -
cdr3_aa: CASSLGLVSYEQYF
cdr3_nt: TGTGCCAGCAGCTTAGGTCTAGTCAGCTACGAGCAGTACTTC

clone_size: -
v_call: TRBV5-1
j_call: TRBJ1-1
cdr3_length: 18
d_call: TRBD1
cdr3_aa: CASSLDFRRDRGSTEAFF
cdr3_nt: TGCGCCAGCAGCTTGGATTTTCGCCGGGACAGGGGGAGCACTGAAGCTTTCTTT

clone_size: -
v_call: TRBV30
j_call: TRBJ2-1
cdr3_length: 13
d_call: -
cdr3_aa: CAWIRLPIIEQFF
cdr3_nt: TGTGCCTGGATACGACTACCTATTATCGAGCAGTTCTTC

clone_size: -
v_call: TRBV19
j_call: TRBJ1-1
cdr3_length: 15
d_call: -
cdr3_aa: CASTLGGQIPTEAFF
cdr3_nt: TGTGCCAGTACCTTAGGAGGGCAGATTCCCACTGAAGCTTTCTTT

clone_size: -
v_call: TRBV5-1
j_call: TRBJ2-7
cdr3_length: 17
d_call: TRBD1
cdr3_aa: CASSRQYSGTGVYEQYF
cdr3_nt: TGCGCCAGCAGCCGCCAGTACTCCGGGACAGGGGTGTACGAGCAGTACTTC

clone_size: -
v_call: TRBV4-1
j_call: TRBJ1-2
cdr3_length: 15
d_call: TRBD1
cdr3_aa: CASSPRTGANYGYTF
cdr3_nt: TGCGCCAGCAGCCCCCGAACAGGGGCGAACTATGGCTACACCTTC

clone_size: -
v_call: TRBV7-2
j_call: TRBJ2-2
cdr3_length: 15
d_call: -
cdr3_aa: CASSLLRFYLGELFF
cdr3_nt: TGTGCCAGCAGCTTACTGCGTTTCTACTTAGGGGAGCTGTTTTTT

clone_size: -
v_call: TRBV27
j_call: TRBJ2-7
cdr3_length: 16
d_call: TRBD2
cdr3_aa: CASSTGTSGRTYEQYF
cdr3_nt: TGTGCCAGCAGTACCGGGACTAGCGGGCGAACCTACGAGCAGTACTTC

clone_size: -
v_call: TRBV12-5
j_call: TRBJ2-1
cdr3_length: 16
d_call: -
cdr3_aa: CASGSTTGPLYNEQFF
cdr3_nt: TGTGCTAGTGGTTCGACTACAGGGCCCCTGTACAATGAGCAGTTCTTC

clone_size: -
v_call: TRBV15
j_call: TRBJ2-1
cdr3_length: 15
d_call: TRBD2
cdr3_aa: CATSRVDEGEGEQFF
cdr3_nt: TGTGCCACCAGCAGAGTGGACGAAGGGGAGGGTGAGCAGTTCTTC